The clone carrying this T cell receptor (beta chain) showed up just a few times. Its antigen is unidentified. The authors reverse transcribed all of the isolated RNA, so sequencing captured expressed TCRB transcripts. The data were produced by immunoSEQ multiplex PCR, yet TCRdb's version contains in-frame clones alone and is incomplete. The repertoire holds 600,000 to 700,000 clones, with roughly an eighth as singletons. The sample originates from a study of beta chain features in type 1 diabetes. As for the study in general: Sorted cells examined across all samples numbered around 110,000,000.

Study outcomes and limitations: Within each of all four CD4+ subsets, Type 1 diabetes patients had TCRB CDR3s that were moderately but significantly shorter.

CDR1 is MNHEY, CDR2 SMNVEV, per germline (reference sequence). V lost 2 bases, J lost 6 bases, and 13 bases lay in between. The CDR3 covers 14 residues. The receptor was derived from a man aged 30 to 45 with type 1 diabetes. Source material: naive CD4+ T cells from blood. J is TRBJ1-2 and V is TRBV27; D not resolved. The CDR3 sequence is CASSLAGQRHGYTF. The CDR3 region has the DNA TGTGCCAGCAGTTTAGCTGGTCAGCGGCATGGCTACACCTTC.